A single sample is the source of the 27 T cell receptor beta chains below, sequenced in a study of identical twins. One entry per CDR3 protein, called by TCRdb with MiXCR from the 5' RACE reads. Among about 530,000 distinct CDR3 sequences, roughly 15% were seen once, and the ten largest hold 0.44%. The sample also formed part of further work on yellow fever vaccine responses in identical twins.

Sequenced input: CD4+ T cells sorted from blood. The receptors come from a woman aged 18-35 years in good health.

In its sample, this clonotype was seen a few times. This sequence joins TRBV4-1 and TRBJ2-3; D unclear. Trimming cost V 4 bases and J 3 bases, with 20 bases left between them. This CDR3 has 17 amino acids. Germline values: CDR1 MGHRA, CDR2 YSYEKL. The CDR3 reads CASSPILTVLGTDTQYF. Written as DNA, the CDR3 is TGCGCCAGCAGCCCCATCTTGACTGTTCTCGGAACAGATACGCAGTATTTT.

The rearrangement uses TRBV29-1 and TRBJ2-2, with 8 positions matching TRBD1. Germline V gene data show CDR1 as SQVTM and CDR2 as ANQGSEA. V was pared by 6 bases and J by 2 bases, with 5 bases of the junction left unmatched. This CDR3 has 14 amino acids. The CDR3 sequence is CSVNGQGNTGELFF. The DNA of the CDR3 is TGCAGCGTGAACGGACAGGGAAACACCGGGGAGCTGTTTTTT.

In this sample, this clonotype turned up once. This chain joins TRBV9 and TRBJ2-7, with TRBD2 matching over 8 bases. This CDR3 spans 14 amino acids. The V gene end was trimmed by 5 bases and the J gene end by 2 bases; junction bases not matched to a gene: 6. Germline CDR1 reads SGDLS; CDR2 reads YYNGEE. CDR3: CASSPGLVPYEQYF. DNA of the CDR3: TGTGCCAGCAGTCCGGGACTAGTACCCTACGAGCAGTACTTC. The full variable domain, in which reference TRBV9 and TRBJ2-7 provide the parts outside the CDR3, is DSGVTQTPKHLITATGQRVTLRCSPRSGDLSVYWYQQSLDQGLQFLIQYYNGEERAKGNILERFSAQQFPDLHSELNLSSLELGDSALYFCASSPGLVPYEQYFGPGTRLTVT.

CDR3 nucleotide sequence: TGTGCCAGCAGCTCAAACATATACGAGCAGTACTTC. Protein sequence: CASSSNIYEQYF. V and J are TRBV7-9 and TRBJ2-7; D is unresolved. V was clipped by 4 bases and J by 4 bases, with 8 bases between them. The CDR3 has 12 amino acids. In germline, CDR1 is SEHNR, CDR2 FQNEAQ (reference sequence).

This clonotype came up many times. The V gene is TRBV6-6, the J gene TRBJ2-7, with TRBD2 as a possible D gene (5 bases). The germline V and J ends were trimmed by 8 bases and 7 bases, with 15 bases remaining between them. CDR1 is MNHNY and CDR2 is SVGAGI in the germline V gene (reference sequence). The CDR3 has 12 amino acids. CDR3 sequence: CASSRGYGEQYF. The CDR3 bases are TGTGCCAGCTCCCGGGGTTACGGAGAGCAGTACTTC.

This clonotype was observed a handful of times. The chain couples TRBV6-5 to TRBJ2-1; possibly TRBD2 for D (6 bases). V lost 0 bases, J lost 14 bases, and 11 bases lay in between. There are 12 residues in the CDR3. CDR1 and CDR2 (germline): MNHEY, SVGAGI. The CDR3 DNA is TGTGCCAGCAGTTACTCCGCGGGAAGGGAGTTCTTC. Its translation: CASSYSAGREFF.

This clonotype has only a few counts. The CDR3 coding sequence is TGTGCCACCTCGGACGGGAACTATGGCTACACCTTC. Amino acid sequence: CATSDGNYGYTF. The chain joins TRBV10-3 to TRBJ1-2; D not certain. Trimming took off 10 bases at V and 2 bases at J, with 11 bases between the two ends. The CDR3 is made up of 12 amino acids. Germline CDR1 reads ENHRY; CDR2 reads SYGVKD.

This clonotype has a handful of counts. V usage is TRBV12-3 or TRBV12-4 and J usage is TRBJ2-1; D possibly corresponds to TRBD2 (5 bases). This CDR3 region has 15 residues. V was pared by 6 bases and J by 0 bases, with 12 bases between. CDR3 coding DNA: TGTGCCAGCAGACCGGGATACATCTCCTACAATGAGCAGTTCTTC. It codes for CASRPGYISYNEQFF.

This clonotype occurred many times. The chain has TRBV20-1 and TRBJ2-7; TRBD1 or TRBD2 may be the D gene (6 bases each). The germline V and J ends were trimmed by 5 bases and 4 bases, with 18 bases remaining between them. CDR3 length: 14 amino acids. In germline, CDR1 is DFQATT, CDR2 SNEGSKA (reference sequence). The CDR3 DNA sequence: TGCAGTGCTCAGGATCATAGGGGGGCTTACGAGCAGTACGTC. It codes for CSAQDHRGAYEQYV.

This clonotype has a handful of counts. The chain couples TRBV13 to TRBJ1-1, with a possible D match to TRBD1 (5 bases). Trimming stripped 3 bases from V and 7 bases from J, with 15 bases between. Per the germline V gene, CDR1 is PRHDT and CDR2 is FYEKMQ (reference sequence). This CDR3 is 14 amino acids long. CDR3 coding DNA: TGTGCCAGCAGCTTTTTCAGGGCCCAATTTGAAGCTTTCTTT. This sequence encodes CASSFFRAQFEAFF.

The chain links TRBV2 to TRBJ2-7, with 7 nucleotides matching TRBD2. CDR1 and CDR2 from the germline V gene are SNHLY and FYNNEI. The CDR3 consists of 15 residues. V gave up 2 bases and J gave up 0 bases; unmatched junction bases: 4. CDR3 amino acids: CASSELRGSSYEQYV. Written as DNA, the CDR3 is TGTGCCAGCAGTGAATTGCGGGGGAGCTCCTACGAGCAGTACGTC.

This clonotype was detected many times. V is TRBV3-1 and J is TRBJ2-2; 13 nucleotides align to TRBD2. Germline lookup yields CDR1 LGHDT and CDR2 YNNKEL (reference sequence). V dropped 5 bases and J dropped 4; count of bases not matched to a gene: 10. The CDR3 length is 18 residues. DNA for the CDR3: TGTGCCAGCAGCGATTCCCTAGGACTAGCGGGAGTCACCGGGGAGCTGTTTTTT. Its protein product is CASSDSLGLAGVTGELFF.

The V gene is TRBV5-1, the J gene TRBJ2-7, with D perhaps TRBD1 (5 bases). The CDR3 sequence is 14 residues long. V dropped 5 bases and J dropped 4 bases, with 16 bases sitting between them. The germline gives CDR1 SGHRS, CDR2 YFSETQ. The CDR3 nucleotides read TGCGCCAGCAGTCAGGACGTAGGGGATTACGAGCAGTACTTC. This sequence encodes CASSQDVGDYEQYF.

The chain links TRBV3-1 to TRBJ2-3; possible D gene TRBD1, 6 bases. Germline values: CDR1 LGHDT, CDR2 YNNKEL (reference sequence). V shed 5 bases and J shed 0 bases, with 15 bases lying between them. The CDR3 totals 16 residues. This CDR3 reads CASSTTGTQSTDTQYF. The CDR3 nucleotides read TGTGCCAGCAGCACGACCGGGACACAGAGCACAGATACGCAGTATTTT.

This clonotype has at least ten counts. The V and J genes are TRBV12-3 or TRBV12-4 and TRBJ2-3, with TRBD1 as a possible D gene (6 bases). The CDR3 runs 15 residues. V dropped 8 bases and J dropped 6 bases, with 21 bases sitting between them. CDR3: CASAGGQGVVDTQYF. The CDR3 DNA reads as TGTGCCAGCGCTGGGGGCCAGGGAGTGGTCGATACGCAGTATTTT.

This clonotype was counted many times. The J gene is TRBJ2-7, the V gene TRBV20-1, with TRBD1 identical over 10 bases. The CDR3 covers 14 residues. The J segment lost 6 bases and the V segment lost 3 bases, leaving 8 bases of the junction unmatched. Germline V gene data show CDR1 as DFQATT and CDR2 as SNEGSKA (reference sequence). The CDR3 reads CSASIRTGGGEQYF. CDR3 DNA sequence: TGCAGTGCTAGTATACGGACAGGGGGGGGCGAGCAGTACTTC.

A few counts support this clonotype. The chain carries TRBV9 and TRBJ2-1; 14 nucleotides agree with TRBD2. Germline V lookup: CDR1 SGDLS, CDR2 YYNGEE. The CDR3 loop spans 18 amino acids. After removal of 2 bases from V and 8 bases from J, the junction contained 12 bases not matched to a gene. This CDR3 is CASSVATSGGASMDEQFF. The CDR3 DNA reads TGTGCCAGCAGCGTGGCGACTAGCGGGGGGGCATCTATGGATGAGCAGTTCTTC.

This clonotype was found a few times. The chain uses TRBV5-1 and TRBJ2-1; D gene ambiguous. This CDR3 has 14 residues. V was clipped by 0 bases and J by 7 bases, with 11 bases between them. The V gene's germline CDR1 is SGHRS and CDR2 YFSETQ. The CDR3, as DNA: TGCGCCAGCAGCTTGGCCACAGTGGGGAATGAGCAGTTCTTC. Protein sequence: CASSLATVGNEQFF.

The table lists this clonotype with a few counts. The CDR3 loop is CAISESRGGASQDTQYF. The CDR3 region has the DNA TGTGCCATCAGTGAGTCACGAGGGGGGGCAAGTCAGGATACGCAGTATTTT. The gene calls are TRBV10-3 and TRBJ2-3, with D possibly TRBD2 on 7 matching bases. The CDR3 consists of 17 residues. V was cut by 0 bases and J by 6 bases, with 19 bases left in between. Per germline, CDR1 ENHRY and CDR2 SYGVKD.

On this clonotype itself: Mismatch with germline at one junction end may stem from a read error. This chain joins TRBV10-3 and TRBJ2-5; 8 bases are shared with TRBD2. Germline loops: CDR1 ENHRY, CDR2 SYGVKD. This CDR3 region has 14 residues. The DNA of the CDR3 is TGTACCATCAGGGAAAGCGGGAGAGAGGAGACCCAGTACTTC. Translation gives CTIRESGREETQYF.

This clonotype has ten or more counts. This rearrangement joins TRBV29-1 to TRBJ2-1, with 12 nucleotides matching TRBD2. Germline trimming cut 1 base from V and 4 bases from J; bases unmatched to any gene: 11. Germline CDR1 SQVTM, CDR2 ANQGSEA. The CDR3 is 18 amino acids. Here the CDR3 reads CSVEGRSSGRGFYNEQFF. The CDR3 region has the DNA TGCAGCGTTGAAGGGAGGTCTAGCGGGAGGGGATTTTACAATGAGCAGTTCTTC.

The chain has TRBV28 and TRBJ2-1, with TRBD2 matching over 15 bases. This CDR3 is 16 amino acids long. Trimming took 4 bases from V and 12 from J; bases not matched to a gene: 10. CDR1 MDHEN and CDR2 SYDVKM come from the germline V gene. CDR3 nucleotides: TGTGCCAGCAGTTCTCTCGGGGGACTAGCGGGAGGTGGGCAGTTCTTC. Translated, it gives CASSSLGGLAGGGQFF.

This clonotype was counted only a few times. The rearrangement joins TRBV7-7 to TRBJ2-2; weak D call: TRBD1 (5 bases). Germline CDR1 SSHAT, CDR2 FNYEAQ (reference sequence). This CDR3 has 14 amino acids. Trimming pared 5 bases from V and 7 bases from J, leaving 14 bases between. The CDR3 bases are TGTGCCAGCAGCCCGGACGTGGGGCTCGGGGAGCTGTTTTTT. Amino acid sequence: CASSPDVGLGELFF.

V is TRBV6-2 or TRBV6-3 and J is TRBJ2-1; D unclear. The CDR3 spans 14 residues. Per germline, CDR1 MNHEY and CDR2 SVGEGT. V gave up 5 bases and J gave up 9 bases, with 17 bases separating them. CDR3 residues: CASSPPWARSEQFF. CDR3 coding DNA: TGTGCCAGCAGTCCCCCGTGGGCACGGAGTGAGCAGTTCTTC.

The sample holds a few counts of this clonotype. The V gene is TRBV6-1, the J gene TRBJ2-3, with 8 bases that match TRBD1. The CDR3 contains 15 residues. Trimming at V came to 2 bases and at J to 6 bases, leaving 7 bases not matched to a gene. Germline V gene lookup returns CDR1 MNHNS and CDR2 SASEGT. CDR3 sequence: CASSEMGQGADTQYF. In DNA form, the CDR3 reads TGTGCCAGCAGTGAAATGGGGCAGGGGGCTGATACGCAGTATTTT.

This clonotype has just a few counts. This chain joins TRBV4-1 and TRBJ2-3; no definite D call. Per the germline V gene, CDR1 is MGHRA and CDR2 is YSYEKL. The V end lost 1 base, the J end lost 5 bases, and 19 bases lay between the germline ends. The CDR3 is 17 residues long. The CDR3 DNA reads TGCGCCAGCAGCCAAGGGGCCCACCGCCCCCTGGGAGATACGCAGTATTTT. Its protein product is CASSQGAHRPLGDTQYF.

The rearrangement links TRBV12-3 or TRBV12-4 to TRBJ2-2, with a possible D match to TRBD2 (5 bases). With 5 bases removed from V and 8 bases from J, the gap between germline ends came to 18 bases. The CDR3 extends over 15 amino acids. CDR3 nucleotide sequence: TGTGCCAGCAGTCCTAGCCTCCTAATAGGGGGGGAGCTGTTTTTT. It translates to CASSPSLLIGGELFF.